What follows is one T cell receptor beta chain and its context. The data originate from a study of blood T cell repertoires in COVID-19. About the research overall: The United States, Italy and Spain supplied acute and convalescent COVID-19 samples. From T cells, B-cell-depleted T cells, or PBMCs came the material, which was cDNA or gDNA.

In the study's own analysis: Reference gene primer amplification in the assay estimated nucleated cell counts. Data came from immunoSEQ multiplex PCR; TCRdb stores just in-frame clones and leaves some out. That table supplies the V and J calls and clone size; D and trimming were determined from the DNA. The data hold approximately 120,000 clones, with around 80% observed a single time. The CDR3 runs 14 residues. The V segment lost 6 bases and the J segment 0 bases; nucleotides outside the gene matches: 3. CDR1 SGDLS and CDR2 YYNGEE come from the germline V gene. The chain recombines TRBV9 with TRBJ2-3, with TRBD2 matching 8 bases. The sequencing input was peripheral blood. This TCR derives from a woman in her forties or fifties with acute or convalescent COVID-19. The CDR3 sequence: CASTGGGSTDTQYF. As DNA, the CDR3 is TGTGCCAGCACCGGGGGGGGTAGCACAGATACGCAGTATTTT.